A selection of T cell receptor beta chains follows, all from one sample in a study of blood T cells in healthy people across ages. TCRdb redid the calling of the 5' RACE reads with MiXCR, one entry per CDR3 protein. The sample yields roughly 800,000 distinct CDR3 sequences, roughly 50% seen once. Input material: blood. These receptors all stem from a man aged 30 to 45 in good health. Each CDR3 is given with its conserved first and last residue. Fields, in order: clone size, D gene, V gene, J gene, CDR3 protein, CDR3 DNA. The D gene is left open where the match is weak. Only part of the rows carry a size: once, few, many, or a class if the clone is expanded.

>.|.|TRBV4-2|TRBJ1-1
CASSHRGNTEAFF
TGTGCCAGCAGCCACAGGGGGAACACTGAAGCTTTCTTT
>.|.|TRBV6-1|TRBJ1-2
CATSWIEQLLDTF
TGTGCCACCTCTTGGATTGAACAGCTTCTCGACACCTTC
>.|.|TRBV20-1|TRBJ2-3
CSARGSGLPDTQYF
TGCAGTGCGAGAGGTAGTGGGCTCCCAGATACGCAGTATTTT
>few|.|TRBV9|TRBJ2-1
CASSVTQFNNEQFF
TGTGCCAGCAGCGTAACCCAGTTCAACAATGAGCAGTTCTTC
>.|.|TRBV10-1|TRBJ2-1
CASGTGAAEQFF
TGCGCCTCTGGCACGGGGGCAGCCGAGCAGTTCTTC
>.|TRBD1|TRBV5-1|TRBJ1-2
CASNPGQGTYGYTF
TGCGCCAGCAACCCGGGACAGGGGACCTATGGCTACACCTTC
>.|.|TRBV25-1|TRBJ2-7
CASSPTPDRPTYEQYF
TGTGCCAGCAGCCCTACGCCGGACAGACCCACCTACGAGCAGTACTTC
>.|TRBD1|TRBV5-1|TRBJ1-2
CASNPGQGYGYTF
TGCGCCAGCAATCCCGGACAGGGCTATGGCTACACCTTC
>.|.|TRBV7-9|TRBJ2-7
CASRRGPSVEQYF
TGTGCCAGCAGGCGAGGCCCTTCAGTCGAGCAGTACTTC
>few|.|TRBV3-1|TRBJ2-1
CASSQGVEGLSFF
TGTGCCAGCAGCCAGGGGGTAGAGGGGCTCTCGTTCTTC
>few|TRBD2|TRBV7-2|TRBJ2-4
CASSFKTSATKNIQYF
TGTGCCAGCAGCTTTAAGACTAGCGCTACCAAAAACATTCAGTACTTC
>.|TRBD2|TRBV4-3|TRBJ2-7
CASSLGSGATYEQYF
TGCGCCAGCAGCCTAGGAAGCGGGGCCACCTACGAGCAGTACTTC
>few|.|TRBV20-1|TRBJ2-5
CSARDGDSQETQYF
TGCAGTGCTAGAGACGGGGACTCCCAAGAGACCCAGTACTTC
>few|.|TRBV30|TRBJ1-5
CAWSAGPLQPQHF
TGTGCCTGGAGTGCAGGGCCTCTTCAGCCCCAGCATTTT
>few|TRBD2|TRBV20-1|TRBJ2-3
CSARAPWAGGQVVDTQYF
TGCAGTGCTAGAGCCCCATGGGCGGGGGGGCAGGTTGTAGATACGCAGTATTTT
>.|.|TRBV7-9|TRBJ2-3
CASSLGREESVDTQYF
TGTGCCAGCAGCTTAGGAAGGGAGGAATCAGTGGATACGCAGTATTTT
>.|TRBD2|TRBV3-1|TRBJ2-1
CASSQVPGGADLFF
TGTGCCAGCAGCCAAGTTCCGGGAGGGGCGGATTTGTTCTTC
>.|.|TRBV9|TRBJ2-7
CASSAPSNEQYF
TGTGCCAGCAGCGCCCCTAGCAACGAGCAGTACTTC
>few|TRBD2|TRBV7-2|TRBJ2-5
CASQLQRGVSETQYF
TGTGCCAGCCAGCTTCAGCGGGGGGTTTCAGAGACCCAGTACTTC
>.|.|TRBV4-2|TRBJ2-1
CASSQGLLLADRRYEQFF
TGTGCCAGCAGCCAAGGGTTATTACTAGCGGACAGGAGGTATGAGCAGTTTTTC
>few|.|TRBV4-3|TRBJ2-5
CASSREGGAETQYF
TGCGCCAGCAGCCGTGAGGGGGGCGCAGAGACCCAGTACTTC
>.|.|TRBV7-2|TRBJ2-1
CASSPGRGASGREYNEQFF
TGTGCCAGCAGCCCTGGACGTGGTGCCAGCGGCAGGGAATACAATGAGCAGTTCTTC
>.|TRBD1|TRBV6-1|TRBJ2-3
CASVGQDTDTQYF
TGTGCCAGCGTGGGACAGGACACAGATACGCAGTATTTT
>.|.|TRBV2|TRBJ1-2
CASTQGGRSIFGYTF
TGTGCCAGCACACAAGGAGGCAGGAGCATATTTGGCTACACCTTC
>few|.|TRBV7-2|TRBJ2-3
CASSAQHRADTDTQYF
TGTGCCAGCAGCGCCCAACATCGGGCCGATACAGATACGCAGTATTTT
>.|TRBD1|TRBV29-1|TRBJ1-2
CSVATGMGGYTF
TGCAGCGTTGCGACAGGGATGGGTGGCTACACCTTC
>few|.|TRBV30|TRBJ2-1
CAWIGGGNEQFF
TGTGCCTGGATAGGGGGGGGGAATGAGCAGTTCTTC
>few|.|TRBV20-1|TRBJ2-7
CSANDYGINSYEQYF
TGCAGTGCTAACGATTATGGGATTAACTCCTACGAGCAGTACTTC
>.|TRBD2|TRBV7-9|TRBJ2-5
CASSSWTSADEQYF
TGTGCCAGCAGCTCATGGACTAGCGCGGATGAGCAGTACTTC
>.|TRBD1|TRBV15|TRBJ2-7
CATSIEWGQENEQYF
TGTGCCACCAGCATCGAGTGGGGACAGGAGAACGAGCAGTACTTC
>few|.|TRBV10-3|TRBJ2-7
CAISESKWTVNSYEQYF
TGTGCCATCAGTGAGTCGAAGTGGACAGTTAACTCCTACGAGCAGTACTTC
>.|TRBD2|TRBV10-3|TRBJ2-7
CAISELAGVYEQYF
TGTGCCATCAGTGAACTAGCGGGAGTCTACGAGCAGTACTTC
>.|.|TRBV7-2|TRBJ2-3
CASSGPADTQYF
TGTGCCAGCAGCGGTCCTGCAGATACGCAGTATTTT
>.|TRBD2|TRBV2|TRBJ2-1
CASNSGAATYNEQFF
TGTGCCAGCAATAGCGGGGCGGCCACCTACAATGAGCAGTTCTTC
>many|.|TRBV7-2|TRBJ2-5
CASSLVLGETQYF
TGTGCCAGCAGCTTAGTCCTAGGAGAGACCCAGTACTTC
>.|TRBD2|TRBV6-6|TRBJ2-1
CASSYPSRGGRNEQFF
TGTGCCAGCAGTTACCCGTCTCGGGGGGGCCGCAATGAGCAGTTCTTC
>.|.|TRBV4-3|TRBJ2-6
CASSQEFGGRGLAGANVLTF
TGCGCCAGCAGCCAAGAGTTTGGGGGCCGGGGACTCGCTGGGGCCAACGTCCTGACTTTC
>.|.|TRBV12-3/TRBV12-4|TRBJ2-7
CASSVAAHSYEQYF
TGTGCCAGCAGTGTAGCGGCGCACTCCTACGAGCAGTACTTC
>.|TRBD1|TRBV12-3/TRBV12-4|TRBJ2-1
CASSRTGYNEQFF
TGTGCCAGCAGTCGGACAGGCTACAATGAGCAGTTCTTC
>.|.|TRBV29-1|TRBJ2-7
CSVVGVKPYEQYF
TGCAGCGTTGTCGGGGTTAAACCCTACGAGCAGTACTTC
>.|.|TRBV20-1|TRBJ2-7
CSARDSGRGYEQYF
TGCAGTGCTAGAGATAGTGGCAGGGGATACGAGCAGTACTTC
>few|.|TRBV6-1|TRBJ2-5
CASRGNWETQYF
TGTGCCAGCAGGGGAAATTGGGAGACCCAGTACTTC
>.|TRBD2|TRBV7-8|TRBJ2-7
CASSLAREGGYEQYF
TGTGCCAGCAGCTTAGCGCGGGAGGGGGGCTACGAGCAGTACTTC
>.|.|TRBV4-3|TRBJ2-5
CASSQDRRKETQYF
TGCGCCAGCAGCCAAGATAGGAGAAAAGAGACCCAGTACTTC
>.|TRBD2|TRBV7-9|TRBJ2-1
CASSFIGTSGTSSYNEQFF
TGTGCCAGCAGCTTTATTGGGACTAGCGGGACCAGCTCCTACAATGAGCAGTTCTTC
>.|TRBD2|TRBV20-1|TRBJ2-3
CSAELAGAGDTQYF
TGCAGTGCCGAACTAGCGGGAGCAGGAGATACGCAGTATTTT